This T cell receptor (beta chain) appears in the sequencing data of a study of T cells in Graves' hyperthyroidism and ophthalmopathy (dated by TCRdb to about 2019). Broadly, across the study: Peripheral blood was collected at initial diagnosis, before any treatment. TCR V-J signatures able to tell the groups apart were searched for in a discovery cohort of 90 to 100 patients, of whom around 43 had Graves' ophthalmopathy and 55 to 65 had stable Graves' hyperthyroidism. An independent validation cohort of 18 to 20 hyperthyroidism patients and 17 patients who later progressed to ophthalmopathy tested prospective prediction of ophthalmopathy. For training and testing, the roughly 100 patients in the discovery cohort were randomly divided in a 7:3 ratio. In roughly six Graves' hyperthyroidism patients, the study also compared T-cell repertoires from thyroid tissue with T-cell repertoires from blood. After blood sampling, hyperthyroidism patients were treated with methimazole at a starting dose of 30 mg daily, and ophthalmopathy patients were treated with high-dose intravenous methylprednisolone. The paper describes TCR Vbeta CDR3 sequencing of roughly 130 peripheral blood samples, made up of 43 ophthalmopathy patients, 70 to 75 hyperthyroidism patients and 17 progressor patients. What the research found in general, with its limitations: Most expanded thyroid clonotypes (frequency above 0.001) were also detected in blood, suggesting blood repertoires may reflect thyroid immune responses. In validation, the model predicted progression to ophthalmopathy a median of approximately 6.6 months before onset, with about 67% sensitivity and 72.22% specificity. Ophthalmopathy was separated from stable hyperthyroidism by a 13 V-J signature model, with 85% to 90% sensitivity and just over 81% specificity obtained in cross-validation and 80%/75% obtained in testing. Sample size was not statistically predetermined, and investigators were not blinded to group allocation.

The TCR beta CDR3 regions were amplified from the RNA transcripts. A first-round RT-PCR of the TCR CDR3 used the HTBI primer set with the Qiagen OneStep RT-PCR kit. A second multiplex PCR round built the libraries, followed by size selection and purification. Paired-end sequencing of the libraries was performed with 100 bp reads on an Illumina HiSeq2000. The authors' pipeline ran thus. Raw data were processed with SOAPnuke, discarding reads with adapters, uncalled bases, mean Phred below 15, or no exact constant-primer or identifier match. COPE v1.2.5 was used to merge the high-quality paired reads, and each unique nucleotide sequence was defined as a clonotype. MiTCR v1.1 was used to align clonotypes to the IMGT TRBV, TRBD and TRBJ reference segments. The analysis was restricted to V-J combinations with a frequency above 0.0001, which together covered about 99% of the repertoires. A TCS score was defined as the ratio between F50 (clonal expansion) and ExV (chaos), using BLOSUM62-based TCRdist between CDR3 peptides within each V-J. Welch's t-statistics and random forest reduced roughly 500 V-J features to about 12, which were used in a naive Bayes classifier (R e1071). Through fastp at Q25 and MiXCR, TCRdb rebuilt clones from the public reads, retaining in-frame beta chains. Here each entry gathers all rows of one CDR3 protein and keeps the most common genes and DNA. TCRdb assigned the V and J calls; the authors' analysis was not used. This sample lists about 610,000 distinct CDR3 sequences; roughly a sixth were detected once. Of the sample, around 3.3% is held by the ten largest clones.

Ophthalmopathy patients had moderately to severely active disease, with a Clinical Activity Score of 3 or more, a NOSPECS grade of 4 or more, and a disease duration of less than 3 months. Patients with uncontrolled infections, other autoimmune diseases, pregnancy or lactation were excluded. Clinical symptoms, serum thyroxine and TRAb, thyroid ultrasound, and orbital computed tomography formed the basis for the diagnoses. Ficoll-Paque density gradient centrifugation was used to isolate PBMCs from 8 to 10 ml of fresh peripheral blood. Total RNA was extracted using Trizol reagent, and RNA quality was assessed on an Agilent 2100 Bioanalyzer. This clonotype was picked up many times. Its antigen is still unknown. One base away there is no much larger clone; base qualities are not given. V gives up 3 bases and J gives up 10 bases, and the segment between their germline ends measures 10 bases. CDR1 and CDR2, looked up from the germline V gene (reference sequence), are LGHDT and YNNKEL. CDR3 length: 12 amino acids, cysteine to phenylalanine. Of all the DNA, just the CDR3 is kept, 36 bases in frame from base 1.

Sample: blood. This sequence originates from a woman aged 40 to 49 with Graves' ophthalmopathy. This chain is built from TRBV3-1 and TRBJ2-1; the D gene assignment is ambiguous. The CDR3 protein sequence reads: CASSQALGEQFF. The bases read TGTGCCAGCAGCCAGGCTTTAGGGGAGCAGTTCTTC.